The sequence of this T cell receptor beta chain was determined in a study of post-analysis software for immune sequencing data. Points from the study as a whole: In patients, TRBV5-6, TRBV5-1 and TRBV20-1 belonged to roughly five TRBV segments found more frequently than in controls.

cDNA libraries for TCR beta contained unique molecular identifiers. TCRdb itself ran the PCR reads through MiXCR, one entry per CDR3 protein. In the table there are about 160,000 distinct CDR3 sequences, about 36% of which are singletons. V lost 6 bases, J lost 1 base, and 12 bases lay in between. The CDR3 runs to 14 residues. Germline V gene sequence: CDR1 LNHNV, CDR2 YYDKDF (reference sequence). In its sample, this clonotype was seen a few times. Its antigen is unidentified. This chain links TRBV15 with TRBJ2-5; D is perhaps TRBD2 (6 bases). The sequencing used blood, collected after autologous hematopoietic stem cell transplantation. This receptor was taken from a girl aged 5 to 17 with multiple sclerosis. The CDR3 bases are TGTGCCACCAGGATGACTAGACGCCAAGAGACCCAGTACTTC. Protein sequence: CATRMTRRQETQYF. The full variable domain, in which reference TRBV15 and TRBJ2-5 provide the parts outside the CDR3, is DAMVIQNPRYQVTQFGKPVTLSCSQTLNHNVMYWYQQKSSQAPKLLFHYYDKDFNNEADTPDNFQSRRPNTSFCFLDIRSPGLGDTAMYLCATRMTRRQETQYFGPGTRLLVL.